A single sample gave rise to the 31 T cell receptor beta chains below, sequenced in a study of T cell responses to AZD1222 COVID-19 vaccine. Clones were read by immunoSEQ multiplex PCR, and TCRdb kept only the in-frame ones, dropping some. The sample has approximately 220,000 clones; 85% to 95% are singletons. Sequenced here: peripheral blood, sampled on day 0 of MenACWY control vaccination. The source of these receptors is an adult in good health.

This clone has only one observation. The chain joins TRBV18 to TRBJ1-1; weak D call: TRBD1 (5 bases). The germline V gene encodes CDR1 KGHSH and CDR2 LQKENI. The V end was cut by 4 bases, the J end by 3 bases, with 15 bases between. The CDR3 spans 15 residues. CDR3: CASSLTQGRDTEAFF. The CDR3, as DNA: TGTGCCAGCTCACTGACTCAGGGTCGGGACACTGAAGCTTTCTTT.

The chain joins TRBV5-3 to TRBJ1-6, with TRBD1 as a possible D gene (6 bases). TRBV5-3 belongs to the ORF category, with a function that is uncertain. This CDR3 spans 17 amino acids. The germline V and J ends were trimmed by 4 bases and 8 bases, with 22 bases remaining between them. The CDR3 loop reads CARSPAYPTGIDSPLHF. For the CDR3, the DNA is TGTGCCAGAAGCCCAGCCTACCCGACAGGTATTGATTCACCCCTCCACTTT.

V is TRBV19 and J is TRBJ1-1; D might be TRBD1 (5 bases). This CDR3 spans 14 amino acids. V gave up 6 bases and J gave up 0 bases, with 11 bases separating them. CDR1 is LNHDA and CDR2 is SQIVND in the germline V gene (reference sequence). In DNA form, the CDR3 reads TGTGCCAGTAGATCCGGGGGGATGAACACTGAAGCTTTCTTT. It encodes CASRSGGMNTEAFF. The full variable domain, rest sourced from reference TRBV19 and TRBJ1-1, is DGGITQSPKYLFRKEGQNVTLSCEQNLNHDAMYWYRQDPGQGLRLIYYSQIVNDFQKGDIAEGYSVSREKKESFPLTVTSAQKNPTAFYLCASRSGGMNTEAFFGQGTRLTVV.

The chain links TRBV24-1 to TRBJ1-6, with D tentatively TRBD1 (6 bases). Germline CDR1 reads KGHDR; CDR2 reads SFDVKD. CDR3 length equals 13 residues. Trimming stripped 7 bases from V and 10 bases from J, with 13 bases between. The CDR3 DNA reads TGTGCCACCAGGGACAGCATCGGGTCACCCCTCCACTTT. It encodes CATRDSIGSPLHF.

Details on this clone: Other DNA sequences in this sample translate to the same CDR3. The rearrangement uses TRBV5-1 and TRBJ1-2; perhaps TRBD1 as D (6 bases). The CDR3 length is 14 residues. From germline, CDR1 is SGHRS and CDR2 YFSETQ. V lost 1 base and J 4 bases, leaving 11 bases between the germline ends. The CDR3 loop is CASSLTGTSYGYTF. The CDR3 DNA reads as TGCGCCAGCAGCTTGACCGGGACATCCTATGGCTACACCTTC.

The sample holds one count of this clone. The J gene is TRBJ1-1, the V gene TRBV7-9, with D maybe TRBD1 (5 bases). This CDR3 is built from 14 residues. V was clipped by 4 bases and J by 4 bases, with 13 bases between them. From germline, CDR1 is SEHNR and CDR2 FQNEAQ (reference sequence). CDR3 coding DNA: TGTGCCAGCAGCTCACGGGGAGGGGTCACTGAAGCTTTCTTT. This translates into CASSSRGGVTEAFF.

This sequence joins TRBV6-5 and TRBJ2-5; 12 bases are shared with TRBD2. The CDR3 sequence is 15 residues long. The germline V gene has CDR1 MNHEY and CDR2 SVGAGI. J lost 5 bases, V lost 5 bases, and 6 bases had no gene match. CDR3 region: CASSPTLAGGETQYF. DNA for the CDR3: TGTGCCAGCAGTCCGACTCTAGCGGGGGGGGAGACCCAGTACTTC.

The chain has TRBV11-2 and TRBJ1-2; D unclear. The CDR3 is 13 residues long. Germline V gives CDR1 SGHAT, CDR2 FQNNGV. Between the trimmed V and J ends, which lost 5 bases and 2 bases, there was a span of 9 bases. In DNA form, the CDR3 reads TGTGCCAGCAGCATGACGGAAAACTATGGCTACACCTTC. It encodes CASSMTENYGYTF. The variable domain in full, with the rest retrieved from reference TRBV11-2 and TRBJ1-2, is EAGVAQSPRYKIIEKRQSVAFWCNPISGHATLYWYQQILGQGPKLLIQFQNNGVVDDSQLPKDRFSAERLKGVDSTLKIQPAKLEDSAVYLCASSMTENYGYTFGSGTRLTVV.

The chain couples TRBV2 to TRBJ2-1, with TRBD2 matching over 8 bases. There are 17 residues in the CDR3. Per germline, CDR1 SNHLY and CDR2 FYNNEI. J lost 9 bases, V lost 3 bases, and 16 bases had no gene match. The CDR3 coding sequence is TGTGCCAGCAGTGATCTCTATCCGGGGGGGCCACCGTCTGAGCAGTTCTTC. This encodes CASSDLYPGGPPSEQFF.

The chain has TRBV28 and TRBJ1-5; TRBD1 matches at 11 bases. Trimming cost V 6 bases and J 7 bases; bases outside gene matches: 5. The CDR3 consists of 14 residues. The germline gives CDR1 MDHEN, CDR2 SYDVKM. The CDR3 here is CASRAGQGGQPQHF. The CDR3 coding sequence is TGTGCCAGCAGGGCGGGACAGGGGGGCCAGCCCCAGCATTTT.

The chain uses TRBV9 and TRBJ2-2; 7 positions agree with TRBD2. Germline lookup yields CDR1 SGDLS and CDR2 YYNGEE. V was pared by 0 bases and J by 4 bases, with 6 bases of the junction left unmatched. The CDR3 extends over 16 amino acids. The CDR3 bases are TGTGCCAGCAGCGTAGAAGGGAGGGCCCGCACCGGGGAGCTGTTTTTT. Amino acid sequence: CASSVEGRARTGELFF.

V is TRBV7-9 and J is TRBJ1-1; 8 bases are shared with TRBD1. This CDR3 spans 14 amino acids. Germline CDR1 is SEHNR and CDR2 is FQNEAQ (reference sequence). With V trimmed by 8 bases and J by 5 bases, 10 bases remained unmatched. CDR3 DNA: TGTGCCAGCCCATCCGGACAGGGACGAACTGAAGCTTTCTTT. Its protein is CASPSGQGRTEAFF.

The chain combines TRBV4-3 with TRBJ1-2, with 7 bases that match TRBD1. The length of the CDR3 is 16 residues. V was clipped by 4 bases and J by 0 bases; unmatched bases: 8. Germline V lookup: CDR1 LGHNA, CDR2 YSLEER. The chain's CDR3 is CASSPQPGGTNYGYTF. DNA for the CDR3: TGCGCCAGCAGCCCGCAGCCAGGGGGGACTAACTATGGCTACACCTTC.

The chain has TRBV7-9 and TRBJ1-2, with TRBD1 matching over 11 bases. The CDR3 is made up of 16 amino acids. V lost 3 bases and J lost 4; bases outside the gene matches: 7. The germline V gene encodes CDR1 SEHNR and CDR2 FQNEAQ (reference sequence). CDR3 in amino acids: CASSLPDRGRSYGYTF. CDR3 nucleotide sequence: TGTGCCAGCAGCTTGCCGGACAGGGGGCGAAGCTATGGCTACACCTTC.

The chain is built from TRBV15 and TRBJ1-1; D may be TRBD1 (5 bases). V was cut by 6 bases and J by 0 bases, with 14 bases left in between. Germline values: CDR1 LNHNV, CDR2 YYDKDF (reference sequence). This CDR3 contains 15 residues. This chain's CDR3 is CATSPQGGVNTEAFF. Written as DNA, the CDR3 is TGTGCCACCAGTCCTCAGGGAGGTGTGAACACTGAAGCTTTCTTT.

The chain has TRBV5-8 and TRBJ1-1; D ambiguous. The ends were cut back, 1 base at V and 1 base at J, with 11 bases in the middle. Per the germline V gene, CDR1 is SGHTS and CDR2 is YDEGEE. This CDR3 is 15 amino acids long. The CDR3 protein is CASSLNYRRNTEAFF. The CDR3 region has the DNA TGTGCCAGCAGCTTGAATTATAGGCGGAACACTGAAGCTTTCTTT.

V gene TRBV9 combines with J gene TRBJ1-1, with 8 bases matching TRBD1. J gave up 7 bases and V 3 bases, and 8 bases lay outside the gene matches. The CDR3 runs 14 residues. The V gene's germline CDR1 is SGDLS and CDR2 YYNGEE. Written as DNA, the CDR3 is TGTGCCAGCAGCGCGACAGGGGTCGGGGATGAAGCTTTCTTT. Protein: CASSATGVGDEAFF. The whole variable domain, remainder taken from reference TRBV9 and TRBJ1-1, is DSGVTQTPKHLITATGQRVTLRCSPRSGDLSVYWYQQSLDQGLQFLIQYYNGEERAKGNILERFSAQQFPDLHSELNLSSLELGDSALYFCASSATGVGDEAFFGQGTRLTVV.

The count of this clone is one. This rearrangement joins TRBV27 to TRBJ2-1, with 8 bases that match TRBD2. The germline V gene encodes CDR1 MNHEY and CDR2 SMNVEV (reference sequence). V trimming: 5 bases; J trimming: 5 bases; junction bases outside the gene matches: 14. The CDR3 extends over 17 amino acids. CDR3: CASSLPRGSGEDNEQFF. In DNA form, the CDR3 reads TGTGCCAGCAGTCTCCCCCGGGGTAGCGGGGAGGACAATGAGCAGTTCTTC.

The genes are TRBV21-1 and TRBJ1-1. TRBV21-1 is noted as a pseudogene. The CDR3 is 15 residues long. The CDR3 is CASSLPPLNGAEAFF. CDR3 sequence (DNA): TGTGCCAGCAGCCTTCCCCCCCTAAATGGGGCTGAAGCTTTCTTT.

The chain carries TRBV6-6 and TRBJ1-1; no definite D call. The V end was cut by 4 bases, the J end by 4 bases, with 19 bases between. Germline V gene sequence: CDR1 MNHNY, CDR2 SVGAGI (reference sequence). The CDR3 has 16 amino acids. CDR3: CASSSYGSGSGTEAFF. In nucleotides, the CDR3 is TGTGCCAGCAGTTCCTATGGGTCAGGCTCTGGCACTGAAGCTTTCTTT.

This sequence joins TRBV4-2 and TRBJ2-3; 10 nucleotides match TRBD2. CDR3 size: 16 residues. Germline-derived CDR1 and CDR2 are LGHNA and YNFKEQ. The V gene end was trimmed by 1 base and the J gene end by 5 bases; junction bases not matched to a gene: 6. The CDR3, as DNA: TGTGCCAGCAGCCAAGGTCAGCGGGGGGGTCTAGATACGCAGTATTTT. Protein product: CASSQGQRGGLDTQYF.

V and J are TRBV6-5 and TRBJ1-1, with D hard to call. The CDR3 contains 13 residues. The germline gives CDR1 MNHEY, CDR2 SVGAGI. V lost 10 bases and J 1 base, leaving 13 bases between the germline ends. CDR3 in amino acids: CATTWRSNTEAFF. CDR3 nucleotides: TGTGCCACTACGTGGAGGTCGAACACTGAAGCTTTCTTT.

The table lists this clone with a count of one. The chain has TRBV3-1 (or the pseudogene TRBV3-2) and TRBJ1-1, with D possibly being TRBD1 (5 bases). Trimming removed 4 bases at V and 4 bases at J, with 13 bases between. Germline V gene sequence: CDR1 LGHDT, CDR2 YNNKEL (reference sequence). The CDR3 contains 14 residues. CDR3 in amino acids: CASSRSGRSTEAFF. CDR3 DNA: TGTGCCAGCAGCCGCTCAGGGAGGAGCACTGAAGCTTTCTTT.

The CDR3 sequence: CASSQRQGRANEQFF. Here the CDR3 DNA reads TGCGCCAGCAGCCAGAGACAGGGGAGGGCCAATGAGCAGTTCTTC. The chain couples TRBV5-1 to TRBJ2-1; a weak D match, TRBD1 (8 bases). This CDR3 has 15 residues. Per the germline V gene, CDR1 is SGHRS and CDR2 is YFSETQ. Trimming stripped 4 bases from V and 6 bases from J, with 17 bases between.

This chain uses TRBV6-5 with TRBJ1-5, with D uncertain. The V gene lost 0 bases and the J gene lost 4 bases, with 10 bases spanning the gap. The germline CDR1 and CDR2 sequences are MNHEY and SVGAGI. The CDR3 consists of 15 residues. In DNA form, the CDR3 reads TGTGCCAGCAGTTACTCCCGGCCGTCTAATCAGCCCCAGCATTTT. Translation gives CASSYSRPSNQPQHF.

This clone was detected only once. The rearrangement joins TRBV7-9 to TRBJ1-6; possibly TRBD1 for D (5 bases). V was pared by 5 bases and J by 7 bases, with 15 bases between. CDR1 and CDR2 (germline): SEHNR, FQNEAQ (reference sequence). The CDR3 covers 15 residues. CDR3 amino acids: CASSPARGENSPLHF. CDR3 in DNA: TGTGCCAGCAGCCCCGCCCGGGGGGAGAATTCACCCCTCCACTTT.

This chain joins TRBV11-2 and TRBJ2-5, with TRBD2 identical over 7 bases. Per germline, CDR1 SGHAT and CDR2 FQNNGV. The ends lost 2 bases at V and 5 bases at J; junction bases unmatched: 5. The CDR3 loop spans 14 amino acids. CDR3: CASSLRQGGETQYF. The DNA for the CDR3 is TGTGCCAGCAGCTTAAGGCAGGGAGGGGAGACCCAGTACTTC. Together with reference TRBV11-2 and TRBJ2-5, the CDR3 gives the full variable domain: EAGVAQSPRYKIIEKRQSVAFWCNPISGHATLYWYQQILGQGPKLLIQFQNNGVVDDSQLPKDRFSAERLKGVDSTLKIQPAKLEDSAVYLCASSLRQGGETQYFGPGTRLLVL.

The chain has TRBV7-2 and TRBJ2-7; tentative D call: TRBD1 (5 bases). V was shortened by 6 bases and J by 0 bases, with 12 bases between the two germline ends. Germline values: CDR1 SGHTA, CDR2 FQGNSA. The CDR3 totals 14 residues. The CDR3 reads CASRSRGSSYEQYF. CDR3 coding DNA: TGTGCCAGCAGGTCAAGGGGTAGCTCCTACGAGCAGTACTTC.

V usage is TRBV20-1 and J usage is TRBJ1-4; D not certain. The CDR3 is 15 residues long. CDR1 is DFQATT, CDR2 SNEGSKA, per germline (reference sequence). The V end was cut by 3 bases, the J end by 0 bases, with 11 bases between. The CDR3 region has the DNA TGCAGTGCTAGTGTGTTTGGGTCAACTAATGAAAAACTGTTTTTT. This codes for CSASVFGSTNEKLFF.

The chain carries TRBV5-1 and TRBJ2-5, with D maybe TRBD2 (6 bases). V lost 3 bases and J lost 4, with 10 bases in between. The CDR3 runs 13 residues. CDR1 SGHRS and CDR2 YFSETQ come from the germline V gene. CDR3 nucleotides: TGCGCCAGCAGCTCGTCTAGCGCAGAGACCCAGTACTTC. This translates into CASSSSSAETQYF.

This clone has more than one count but fewer than ten. The chain joins TRBV3-1 (or the pseudogene TRBV3-2) to TRBJ2-1; no clear D gene. The CDR3 loop spans 13 amino acids. Trimming pared 3 bases from V and 8 bases from J, leaving 11 bases between. Germline CDR1 is LGHDT and CDR2 is YNNKEL (reference sequence). The CDR3: CASSQGIRDEQFF. DNA of the CDR3: TGTGCCAGCAGCCAGGGTATTCGGGATGAGCAGTTCTTC.